This T cell receptor (beta chain) is from a study of CD8 T cells in Susac syndrome. cDNA came from around 0.5 to 1 ug RNA primed by random hexamers. The authors amplified TCR beta CDR3 across 54 Vbeta and 13 Jbeta using immunoSEQ multiplex PCR. One entry per CDR3 protein results from TCRdb running MiXCR on the immunoSEQ multiplex PCR reads. The table records 150,000 to 160,000 distinct CDR3 sequences, around 95% of them present only once. The CDR3 consists of 13 residues. Sequencing was carried out using CD8+ T cells from PBMCs. The chain has TRBV21-1 and TRBJ2-7; TRBD1 was called by the table and not checked on the DNA. TRBV21-1 is a known pseudogene. The sequence came from a human donor with multiple sclerosis. CDR3 DNA sequence: TGTGCCTCCCGGACAGGGGAATCCTACGAGCAGTACTTC. Its protein product is CASRTGESYEQYF.